This TCR beta chain was sequenced during a study of T cell changes during pregnancy in multiple sclerosis. Data came from immunoSEQ multiplex PCR; TCRdb stores just in-frame clones and leaves some out. The sample shows about 67,000 clones, about 89% of them seen only once. The specimen comprised peripheral blood, sampled in the first trimester of pregnancy. The receptor's source is a female donor with multiple sclerosis, enrolled in a pregnancy study.

The CDR3 sequence: CASSFAVRAGTGELFF. CDR3 sequence (DNA): TGTGCCAGCAGCTTTGCGGTTAGGGCGGGGACCGGGGAGCTGTTTTTT. J is TRBJ2-2 and V is TRBV7-2, with D possibly being TRBD2 (6 bases). Germline V gene sequence: CDR1 SGHTA, CDR2 FQGNSA. CDR3 length: 16 amino acids. Deletions cut 3 bases from V and 5 bases from J, with 16 bases between.